One sample yielded the 21 T cell receptor beta chains listed below, sequenced in a study of tumor-infiltrating lymphocytes in primary liver carcinoma. Co-extracted RNA and DNA came from roughly 21-30 mg of unsorted bulk tissue. Production of TCR beta cDNA used 500 ng total RNA together with a constant-region primer. Three rounds of nested multiplex PCR with slightly modified ARM-PCR produced TCR beta libraries. Rounds one and two of PCR, each of about 10 cycles, were primed with TRBV1-TRBV30 forward primers and a C-beta reverse primer. MiXCR, run by TCRdb on the multiplex PCR reads, gives a single entry per CDR3 protein. The sample holds about 35,000 distinct CDR3 sequences, nearly 75% seen once. The material sequenced was liver tumor tissue from sampling region 4. Subset specified: tumor region T4, right-lateral pole. These receptors came from a man between 40 and 49 years old with primary liver carcinoma and hepatitis B virus infection.

This clonotype has only a few counts. The chain uses TRBV7-9 and TRBJ2-5; a possible D gene is TRBD2 (5 bases). The length of the CDR3 is 13 residues. Deletions cut 9 bases from V and 4 bases from J, with 15 bases between. The germline V gene has CDR1 SEHNR and CDR2 FQNEAQ (reference sequence). The CDR3 sequence: CASNLAGIETQYF. Here the CDR3 DNA reads TGTGCCAGTAACTTAGCCGGGATAGAGACCCAGTACTTC.

This chain links TRBV5-1 with TRBJ2-1; D possibly matches TRBD1 or TRBD2 (5 bases each). The V end was cut by 3 bases, the J end by 11 bases, with 15 bases between. This CDR3 comprises 13 residues. Germline assignment: CDR1 SGHRS and CDR2 YFSETQ. CDR3 amino acids: CASSSTGPAKQFF. For the CDR3, the DNA is TGCGCCAGCAGCTCGACGGGACCTGCTAAGCAGTTCTTC.

Details on this clonotype: One end of the junction varies from germline; a read error may be responsible. V is TRBV30 and J is TRBJ2-1; TRBD2 matches 10 bases. Germline-derived CDR1 and CDR2 are GTSNPN and SVGIG (reference sequence). This CDR3 contains 15 residues. CDR3 coding DNA: TGTTCCTGGAGTTGGCTAGCGGGAGTGGGGGATGATCAGTTCTTC. Its translation: CSWSWLAGVGDDQFF.

Notes on this clonotype: The germline gene is not matched at one end of the junction; a read error may be the cause. The chain combines TRBV6-1 with TRBJ2-1; D call uncertain. The CDR3 has 12 residues. Germline CDR1 MNHNS, CDR2 SASEGT. The CDR3 DNA reads TGTGCCAACATTCCGTCTTACAAAGAGCAGTTCTTC. Translation gives CANIPSYKEQFF.

With respect to this clonotype: At one end the junction does not follow the germline gene, possibly because of a read error. The V and J genes are TRBV6-6 and TRBJ1-3; tentatively, D is TRBD1 (6 bases). There are 15 residues in the CDR3. Germline assignment: CDR1 MNHNY and CDR2 SVGAGI (reference sequence). This CDR3 reads CADSHGGGSGNTIYF. The DNA of the CDR3 is TGTGCCGACAGTCACGGGGGGGGCTCTGGAAACACCATTTATTTT.

This clonotype is medium-sized in the sample. The chain links TRBV6-5 to TRBJ2-1; 7 nucleotides align to TRBD2. The V gene's germline CDR1 is MNHEY and CDR2 SVGAGI. Trimming took 0 bases from V and 7 from J; bases not matched to a gene: 9. This CDR3 comprises 16 residues. This CDR3 reads CASSYSGAGVRNEQFF. DNA for the CDR3: TGTGCCAGCAGTTACTCTGGCGCGGGAGTGCGGAATGAGCAGTTCTTC.

As regards this clonotype: The germline gene is not matched at one end of the junction; a read error may be the cause. This chain joins TRBV19 and TRBJ2-2, with a weak D call TRBD2 (5 bases). The CDR3 runs to 16 residues. The V gene's germline CDR1 is LNHDA and CDR2 SQIVND (reference sequence). CDR3 loop: CACSMSGPIDSGELFF. The CDR3 nucleotides read TGTGCCTGTAGTATGAGCGGCCCAATAGATTCCGGGGAGCTGTTTTTT. Full variable domain (rest looked up from reference TRBV19 and TRBJ2-2): DGGITQSPKYLFRKEGQNVTLSCEQNLNHDAMYWYRQDPGQGLRLIYYSQIVNDFQKGDIAEGYSVSREKKESFPLTVTSAQKNPTAFYLCACSMSGPIDSGELFFGEGSRLTVL.

About this clonotype itself: A junction boundary mismatches the germline segment, possibly from a read error. The chain carries TRBV7-8 and TRBJ1-5, with D uncertain. This CDR3 comprises 12 residues. Germline CDR1 reads SGHVS; CDR2 reads FQNEAQ. The CDR3 here is CASSLAGQPKHF. CDR3 coding DNA: TGTGCCAGCAGCTTAGCGGGTCAGCCCAAGCACTTT.

Sample share makes this clonotype medium-sized. This chain connects TRBV6-2 or TRBV6-3 to TRBJ2-7; D is undetermined. Trimming took off 4 bases at V and 2 bases at J, with 9 bases between the two ends. The CDR3 extends over 13 amino acids. Germline V gives CDR1 MNHEY, CDR2 SVGEGT. CDR3 residues: CASSLDATYEQYF. The CDR3 DNA reads TGTGCCAGCAGTTTGGACGCTACCTACGAGCAGTACTTC.

This clonotype was detected ten times or more. A much larger clonotype is one base distant, so this may be a read error. V and J are TRBV28 and TRBJ1-1; D ambiguous. Germline V gene sequence: CDR1 MDHEN, CDR2 SYDVKM. This CDR3 spans 14 amino acids. The CDR3 is CASRLSKATTVAFF. DNA of the CDR3: TGTGCCAGCAGACTCTCGAAAGCGACGACTGTAGCTTTCTTT.

To note about this clonotype: The junction and the germline gene differ at one end; a read error may be behind it. The CDR3 sequence: CDSSPKRDNQSQHF. The CDR3 bases are TGTGACAGCAGCCCGAAAAGGGACAATCAGTCCCAGCATTTT. V usage is TRBV12-3 or TRBV12-4 and J usage is TRBJ1-5; TRBD1 might be the D (6 bases). The CDR3 loop spans 14 amino acids.

This sequence joins TRBV6-6 and TRBJ1-1; 8 nucleotides agree with TRBD1. Germline trimming cut 9 bases from V and 9 bases from J; bases unmatched to any gene: 15. Germline assignment: CDR1 MNHNY and CDR2 SVGAGI (reference sequence). There are 14 residues in the CDR3. The CDR3 bases are TGTGCCAGTAGTGGGACAGGAGTAAGGACTCAAGCTTTCTTT. This translates into CASSGTGVRTQAFF.

There are many counts of this clonotype. A much more abundant neighbour one base away suggests this may be a read error. The chain is built from TRBV30 and TRBJ2-3; D remains ambiguous. The length of the CDR3 is 14 residues. V gave up 4 bases and J gave up 2 bases, with 13 bases separating them. Per germline, CDR1 GTSNPN and CDR2 SVGIG (reference sequence). DNA of the CDR3: TGTGCCTGGAAGCCTTCCACCTTCACAGATACGCAGTATTTT. This translates into CAWKPSTFTDTQYF.

Of note for this clonotype: At one of its ends the junction is not consistent with the germline gene, which may arise from a read error. The chain carries TRBV11-2 and TRBJ2-5; D perhaps matches TRBD2 (5 bases). Germline lookup yields CDR1 SGHAT and CDR2 FQNNGV. The CDR3 is 12 amino acids. CDR3 in DNA: TGTGCCAGTAGCTTGTCGAGGGAGACCCTGTACTTC. Its protein product is CASSLSRETLYF.

Notes on this clonotype: A read error may account for a junction end that differs from germline. The V gene is TRBV11-2, the J gene TRBJ1-5; a weak D match, TRBD1 (5 bases). From germline, CDR1 is SGHAT and CDR2 FQNNGV. The CDR3 has 15 amino acids. The CDR3 DNA is TGTGTCAGCAGCTCCGGGATAGGGGAAAATCAGCTCCAGCATTTT. Protein sequence: CVSSSGIGENQLQHF. Full variable domain (outside the CDR3, taken from reference TRBV11-2 and TRBJ1-5): EAGVAQSPRYKIIEKRQSVAFWCNPISGHATLYWYQQILGQGPKLLIQFQNNGVVDDSQLPKDRFSAERLKGVDSTLKIQPAKLEDSAVYLCVSSSGIGENQLQHFGDGTRLSIL.

In regard to this clonotype: The conserved final phenylalanine or tryptophan is absent from the CDR3, which likely points to a read error. The rearrangement uses TRBV5-6 and TRBJ2-7; 9 bases fit TRBD2. Trimming cost V 4 bases and J 0 bases; bases outside gene matches: 8. This CDR3 has 16 amino acids. Germline CDR1 SGHDT, CDR2 YYEEEE. CDR3 DNA sequence: TGTGCCAGCAGCGATATTTGGCGGGAGGGCTCCTACGAGCAGTACTCC. This gives the protein CASSDIWREGSYEQYS.

In its sample, this clonotype ranks as large. CDR3 in amino acids: CASSLDLGGLRLFF. CDR3 nucleotides: TGTGCCAGCAGCTTAGATCTTGGGGGGCTCAGGCTGTTTTTT. The rearrangement uses TRBV11-2 and TRBJ1-4; the D gene is possibly TRBD1 (6 bases). From germline, CDR1 is SGHAT and CDR2 FQNNGV. Trimming took off 0 bases at V and 14 bases at J, with 16 bases between the two ends. The CDR3 consists of 14 residues.

On this clonotype: The germline gene is not matched at one end of the junction; a read error may be the cause. The V gene is TRBV18, the J gene TRBJ1-5; possibly TRBD1 for D (5 bases). Germline CDR1 KGHSH, CDR2 LQKENI. The CDR3 spans 15 residues. CDR3 nucleotide sequence: TGTACCAGCTCTAGGGGCAGTTATAGCAATCAGCCCCAGCATTTT. This encodes CTSSRGSYSNQPQHF.

On this clonotype itself: Germline is not matched at one junction end, which may reflect a read error. The V gene is TRBV11-2, the J gene TRBJ2-1; unclear D gene. Germline lookup yields CDR1 SGHAT and CDR2 FQNNGV. The CDR3 runs 13 residues. The CDR3 DNA is TGTAGCAGCAGCCCGATGATTGAGGCCTCGCAGTTTTTC. Translating gives CSSSPMIEASQFF. The full variable domain, rest sourced from reference TRBV11-2 and TRBJ2-1, is EAGVAQSPRYKIIEKRQSVAFWCNPISGHATLYWYQQILGQGPKLLIQFQNNGVVDDSQLPKDRFSAERLKGVDSTLKIQPAKLEDSAVYLCSSSPMIEASQFFGPGTRLTVL.

This clonotype was seen a handful of times. At one of its ends the junction is not consistent with the germline gene, which may arise from a read error. The rearrangement uses TRBV10-1 and TRBJ2-2; TRBD2 aligns across 11 bases. CDR1 and CDR2 from the germline V gene are WNHNN and SYGVQD (reference sequence). The CDR3 sequence is 15 residues long. In nucleotides, the CDR3 is TGCGCCAGCAGTGGAACTAGCGGGGGTGGCGGGGGGCTGTTTTTT. It translates to CASSGTSGGGGGLFF.

In this sample, this clonotype turned up many times. The chain uses TRBV30 and TRBJ2-7; D possibly matches TRBD1 or TRBD2 (6 bases each). Per the germline V gene, CDR1 is GTSNPN and CDR2 is SVGIG (reference sequence). This CDR3 region has 13 residues. The germline V and J ends were trimmed by 2 bases and 7 bases, with 15 bases remaining between them. The CDR3, as DNA: TGTGCCTGGAGTTTCTGGGGGGCTGGAGAGCAGTACTTC. It codes for CAWSFWGAGEQYF.